These 17 T cell receptor beta chains originate from one sample sequenced in a study of T cells in Graves' hyperthyroidism and ophthalmopathy. RNA transcripts provided the source from which TCR beta CDR3 regions were amplified. Researchers ran a first-round RT-PCR on the TCR CDR3 using the HTBI primer set. Each CDR3 protein is one row after TCRdb ran MiXCR on the multiplex PCR reads. The table includes about 250,000 distinct CDR3 sequences, 22% detected once. Sequencing input: blood. These receptors all come from a young man with Graves' ophthalmopathy.

For this clonotype: Possible read error: a much larger clone is one base away. This sequence joins TRBV20-1 and TRBJ1-2; TRBD1 matches at 12 bases. The germline CDR1 and CDR2 sequences are DFQATT and SNEGSKA (reference sequence). The CDR3 runs 15 residues. The CDR3 DNA sequence: TGCGGTGCTGTCCACGGGACAGGGGGCCCCTATGGCTACACCTTC. Translation: CGAVHGTGGPYGYTF.

Comment on this clonotype: A junction end diverges from the germline sequence, so it may reflect a read error. The V gene is TRBV20-1, the J gene TRBJ1-2, with 7 positions matching TRBD1. CDR3 length: 15 residues. Germline CDR1 DFQATT, CDR2 SNEGSKA (reference sequence). The CDR3 loop is CSAGDPGRGDYGYTF. In DNA, the CDR3 is TGCAGTGCTGGAGATCCTGGCAGGGGGGACTATGGCTACACCTTC.

The genes are TRBV12-3 or TRBV12-4 and TRBJ1-6; no clear D. The CDR3 is 14 amino acids. The V gene lost 6 bases and the J gene lost 6 bases, with 12 bases spanning the gap. The CDR3 DNA sequence: TGTGCCAGCAGGAACACTGGCCTTAATTCACCCCTCCACTTT. It yields the protein CASRNTGLNSPLHF.

This clonotype occurred many times. This chain connects TRBV3-1 to TRBJ1-6; no clear D. The germline V gene has CDR1 LGHDT and CDR2 YNNKEL (reference sequence). The CDR3 extends over 15 amino acids. Trimming removed 0 bases from V and 7 bases from J, with 10 bases in between. The CDR3 DNA is TGTGCCAGCAGCCAAGAGGTTGGGTCAAATTCACCCCTCCACTTT. This encodes CASSQEVGSNSPLHF.

The gene calls are TRBV20-1 and TRBJ2-1, with D hard to call. The CDR3 extends over 12 amino acids. V was cut by 6 bases and J by 7 bases, with 13 bases left in between. The germline V gene encodes CDR1 DFQATT and CDR2 SNEGSKA (reference sequence). The CDR3 sequence is CSATWGGNEQFF. The CDR3 coding sequence is TGCAGTGCCACCTGGGGTGGGAATGAGCAGTTCTTC.

The V and J genes are TRBV5-1 and TRBJ1-4; D not resolved. V lost 4 bases, J lost 5 bases, and 15 bases lay in between. Per germline, CDR1 SGHRS and CDR2 YFSETQ. This CDR3 spans 15 amino acids. The chain's CDR3 is CASSPGRQTNEKLFF. CDR3 coding DNA: TGCGCCAGCAGCCCCGGAAGGCAGACAAATGAAAAACTGTTTTTT.

This clonotype was found a few times. The chain couples TRBV5-6 to TRBJ2-5; 7 bases match TRBD2. CDR1 SGHDT and CDR2 YYEEEE come from the germline V gene. V dropped 4 bases and J dropped 5; count of bases not matched to a gene: 11. CDR3 size: 15 residues. CDR3 DNA: TGTGCCAGCAGCGCCTATACGGGAGGCGGGGAGACCCAGTACTTC. The encoded protein is CASSAYTGGGETQYF.

This clonotype has just a few counts. The chain couples TRBV27 to TRBJ2-7; TRBD1 might be the D (5 bases). The V end lost 2 bases, the J end lost 1 base, and 12 bases lay between the germline ends. This CDR3 comprises 15 residues. CDR1 MNHEY and CDR2 SMNVEV come from the germline V gene (reference sequence). The CDR3 spells CASSLKGWGSYEQYF. DNA of the CDR3: TGTGCCAGCAGTTTAAAGGGGTGGGGATCCTACGAGCAGTACTTC.

A note on this clonotype: The junction departs from germline at one end; a sequencing error may be responsible. V is TRBV29-1 and J is TRBJ1-1; D is unresolved. CDR1 and CDR2 (germline): SQVTM, ANQGSEA. The CDR3 runs to 13 residues. CDR3 in amino acids: CSVQEGRNTEAFF. The CDR3 coding sequence is TGCAGCGTTCAAGAGGGCCGGAACACTGAAGCTTTCTTT. The whole variable domain, filled in from reference TRBV29-1 and TRBJ1-1, reads SAVISQKPSRDICQRGTSLTIQCQVDSQVTMMFWYRQQPGQSLTLIATANQGSEATYESGFVIDKFPISRPNLTFSTLTVSNMSPEDSSIYLCSVQEGRNTEAFFGQGTRLTVV.

On this clonotype: A single base separates this from a much larger clone, so it may be a read error. The chain uses TRBV20-1 and TRBJ2-3, with 8 bases lining up with TRBD2. This CDR3 spans 14 amino acids. Germline CDR1 and CDR2: DFQATT and SNEGSKA (reference sequence). CDR3 sequence: CSARVSGSTNTQYF. CDR3 DNA: TGCAGTGCTAGAGTCAGCGGGAGCACAAATACGCAGTATTTT.

J is TRBJ1-1 and V is TRBV30; 7 bases fit TRBD1. V was clipped by 5 bases and J by 3 bases; unmatched bases: 0. Germline V gene sequence: CDR1 GTSNPN, CDR2 SVGIG (reference sequence). The CDR3 runs to 11 residues. DNA for the CDR3: TGTGCCTGGGACAGGGACACTGAAGCTTTCTTT. Residues: CAWDRDTEAFF.

V is TRBV12-3 or TRBV12-4 and J is TRBJ2-1; tentatively, D is TRBD2 (5 bases). Trimming removed 7 bases from V and 3 bases from J, with 13 bases in between. The CDR3 has 14 residues. The CDR3 here is CASTLSESYNEQFF. The CDR3 DNA is TGTGCCAGCACCCTTAGCGAGAGCTACAATGAGCAGTTCTTC.

The chain carries TRBV30 and TRBJ1-4; 8 nucleotides align to TRBD1. The CDR3 runs 14 residues. The V and J ends lost 3 bases and 7 bases, in that order; junction bases with no gene match: 7. Germline values: CDR1 GTSNPN, CDR2 SVGIG (reference sequence). CDR3 sequence: CAWSNDRGGEKLFF. CDR3 sequence (DNA): TGTGCCTGGAGCAATGACAGGGGAGGTGAAAAACTGTTTTTT.

To note about this clonotype: This may be a read error, as it is one base from a much larger clone. The genes are TRBV12-3 or TRBV12-4 and TRBJ2-1, with D possibly matching TRBD2 (5 bases). Trimming removed 4 bases at V and 0 bases at J, with 25 bases between. The CDR3 sequence is 20 residues long. The CDR3 loop reads CASSSHGLAKAWYSYNEQFF. For the CDR3, the DNA is TGTGCCAGCAGTTCCCATGGGCTAGCTAAAGCATGGTACTCCTACAATGAGCAGTTCTTC.

This clonotype turned up a few times. The chain couples TRBV6-1 to TRBJ2-2; D perhaps matches TRBD2 (6 bases). The ends were cut back, 10 bases at V and 4 bases at J, with 16 bases in the middle. This CDR3 is built from 14 residues. Germline-derived CDR1 and CDR2 are MNHNS and SASEGT. The CDR3 DNA sequence: TGTGCCATAACCCAATACGGGGGCACCGGGGAGCTGTTTTTT. Protein sequence: CAITQYGGTGELFF.

The chain recombines TRBV30 with TRBJ2-2; D not resolved. The V gene lost 4 bases and the J gene lost 4 bases, with 10 bases spanning the gap. The CDR3 covers 13 residues. Germline-derived CDR1 and CDR2 are GTSNPN and SVGIG (reference sequence). CDR3 sequence: CAWKQRITGELFF. The CDR3 DNA is TGTGCCTGGAAGCAGAGGATCACCGGGGAGCTGTTTTTT.

This clonotype was recorded a few times. The genes are TRBV29-1 and TRBJ1-5; D is unresolved. Germline-derived CDR1 and CDR2 are SQVTM and ANQGSEA. Deletions cut 5 bases from V and 4 bases from J, with 12 bases between. The length of the CDR3 is 13 residues. The CDR3 sequence is CSVLFQINQPQHF. DNA for the CDR3: TGCAGCGTTCTGTTCCAGATTAATCAGCCCCAGCATTTT.